Listed below are T cell receptor beta chains from one sample, sequenced in a study of T cell responses to AZD1222 COVID-19 vaccine. Using immunoSEQ multiplex PCR, the repertoire was profiled, and TCRdb retains in-frame clones only, with some absent. The profile shows roughly 160,000 clones, around 91% of them singletons. The input for sequencing was peripheral blood, taken on day 0 of AZD1222 vaccination. The receptor source for this set is an adult in good health. The CDR3 runs from the conserved cysteine through the conserved F or W. The D gene is left open where the match is weak. Size is stated for part of the rows, as once, few or many counts, or as a class when the clone is expanded.

clone_size j_call d_call v_call cdr3_aa cdr3_nt
. TRBJ1-1 . TRBV13 CASVDFNTEAFF TGTGCCAGTGTCGATTTCAACACTGAAGCTTTCTTT
. TRBJ1-2 TRBD1 TRBV6-5 CASSYSGAGTVYGYTF TGTGCCAGCAGTTACTCGGGAGCGGGGACAGTCTATGGCTACACCTTC
. TRBJ2-7 . TRBV4-2 CASSQEEKFPGQGFSEQYF TGTGCCAGCAGCCAAGAAGAAAAGTTTCCTGGGCAGGGATTCTCCGAGCAGTACTTC
. TRBJ2-7 . TRBV6-4 CASSDVAGAVYEQYF TGTGCCAGCAGTGATGTGGCAGGTGCAGTCTACGAGCAGTACTTC
. TRBJ2-3 . TRBV13 CASSSVADTQYF TGTGCCAGCAGCTCCGTAGCAGATACGCAGTATTTT
once TRBJ1-3 . TRBV9 CASSSPTVYSGNTIYF TGTGCCAGCAGCTCCCCGACGGTCTACTCTGGAAACACCATATATTTT
. TRBJ2-2 TRBD1 TRBV7-3 CASSLRAGGDTGELFF TGTGCCAGCAGCTTAAGGGCAGGGGGCGACACCGGGGAGCTGTTTTTT
. TRBJ1-5 . TRBV6-2/TRBV6-3 CASSLEVLQPQHF TGTGCCAGCAGTCTTGAGGTTCTACAGCCCCAGCATTTT
. TRBJ1-2 . TRBV2 CASRRGGQLSYGYTF TGTGCCAGCAGGAGGGGGGGACAATTGTCCTATGGCTACACCTTC
. TRBJ1-1 . TRBV5-1 CASSLEVPGGTEAFF TGCGCCAGCAGCTTGGAAGTCCCGGGTGGCACTGAAGCTTTCTTT
. TRBJ2-5 . TRBV7-9 CASSASGAGRQETQYF TGTGCCAGCAGCGCTTCAGGGGCAGGACGGCAAGAGACCCAGTACTTC
. TRBJ2-5 . TRBV19 CASSIVGIQETQYF TGTGCCAGTAGTATTGTGGGAATCCAAGAGACCCAGTACTTC
. TRBJ2-3 TRBD2 TRBV18 CASSPRGLATTDTQYF TGTGCCAGCTCACCAAGGGGACTAGCCACCACAGATACGCAGTATTTT
. TRBJ1-2 . TRBV28 CASSFPGYYGYTF TGTGCCAGCAGTTTTCCGGGGTACTATGGCTACACCTTC
. TRBJ2-2 TRBD1 TRBV7-7 CASSIRDRAGELFF TGTGCTAGCAGCATAAGGGACAGGGCCGGGGAGCTGTTTTTT
. TRBJ1-1 . TRBV7-9 CASSFKDYTEAFF TGTGCCAGCAGCTTTAAAGATTACACTGAAGCTTTCTTT
. TRBJ1-5 . TRBV20-1 CSASADRYQPQHF TGCAGTGCTAGTGCGGACAGATATCAGCCCCAGCATTTT
. TRBJ1-2 TRBD1 TRBV5-1 CASSYTGDGYTF TGCGCCAGCAGCTATACAGGGGATGGCTACACCTTC
few TRBJ2-2 . TRBV18 CASSPPVSTGELFF TGTGCCAGCTCACCACCTGTGAGCACCGGGGAGCTGTTTTTT
. TRBJ1-6 . TRBV5-1 CASTYSGGRGSPLHF TGCGCCAGCACCTACTCGGGGGGGCGAGGTTCACCCCTCCACTTT
. TRBJ2-7 TRBD1 TRBV29-1 CSVSGQGYEQYF TGCAGCGTCTCGGGACAGGGGTACGAGCAGTACTTC
. TRBJ1-1 . TRBV10-2 CASIGGGEAFF TGCGCCAGCATTGGGGGGGGAGAAGCTTTCTTT
. TRBJ1-1 TRBD1 TRBV4-1 CASSQTGAMNTEAFF TGCGCCAGCAGCCAAACAGGGGCGATGAACACTGAAGCTTTCTTT
. TRBJ1-2 . TRBV24-1 CATSSPAGGYTF TGTGCCACCAGTTCCCCCGCAGGAGGCTACACCTTC
. TRBJ1-1 . TRBV5-1 CASSFTGANTEAFF TGCGCCAGCAGCTTTACAGGCGCGAACACTGAAGCTTTCTTT
. TRBJ1-4 . TRBV19 CASSTLAGGFGEEKLFF TGTGCCAGCTCCACTCTTGCAGGAGGGTTCGGAGAAGAAAAACTGTTTTTT
. TRBJ2-7 . TRBV28 CASSFYKTHLDSPEQYF TGTGCCAGCAGTTTCTATAAAACTCACCTGGACAGCCCCGAGCAGTACTTC
. TRBJ2-2 . TRBV29-1 CSVLDSGELFF TGCAGCGTTCTTGACAGCGGGGAGCTGTTTTTT
. TRBJ1-1 . TRBV5-4 CASAVWAEGRNTEAFF TGTGCCAGCGCCGTCTGGGCAGAAGGAAGGAACACTGAAGCTTTCTTT
. TRBJ2-1 TRBD2 TRBV7-9 CASSPPSGGHNEQFF TGTGCCAGCAGCCCCCCTAGCGGGGGGCACAATGAGCAGTTCTTC
. TRBJ1-2 TRBD1 TRBV15 CATSRENFPGQGAGGYTF TGTGCCACCAGCAGAGAAAATTTTCCGGGACAGGGGGCAGGCGGCTACACCTTC
. TRBJ2-7 . TRBV30 CAWSVLPEAYEQYF TGTGCCTGGAGTGTACTCCCAGAAGCCTACGAGCAGTACTTC
. TRBJ1-5 . TRBV5-6 CASSGLVLGGENQPQHF TGTGCCAGCAGTGGTCTAGTGCTTGGAGGGGAAAATCAGCCCCAGCATTTT
. TRBJ2-3 TRBD2 TRBV19 CASSIGGGPDTQYF TGTGCCAGTAGTATAGGGGGGGGTCCAGATACGCAGTATTTT
few TRBJ1-1 . TRBV5-4 CASSLGGTGEAFF TGTGCCAGCAGCTTGGGGGGGACGGGTGAAGCTTTCTTT
. TRBJ2-5 . TRBV5-1 CASSLDETQYF TGCGCCAGCAGCTTGGACGAGACCCAGTACTTC
few TRBJ1-5 TRBD1 TRBV4-3 CASSQGYQGDQPQHF TGCGCCAGCAGCCAAGGTTACCAGGGGGACCAGCCCCAGCATTTT
. TRBJ2-2 . TRBV13 CASSLDPGGELFF TGTGCCAGCAGCTTGGACCCTGGGGGGGAGCTGTTTTTT
. TRBJ1-5 . TRBV6-6 CASTNLYREDQPQHF TGTGCCAGCACCAATCTCTACAGGGAGGATCAGCCCCAGCATTTT
few TRBJ2-7 TRBD1 TRBV30 CAWSRDRAYEQYF TGTGCCTGGAGCCGGGACAGGGCCTACGAGCAGTACTTC
. TRBJ1-3 . TRBV4-3 CASSLQGPGNTIYF TGCGCCAGCAGCCTCCAAGGGCCTGGAAACACCATATATTTT
. TRBJ2-7 . TRBV11-2 CASSFTVSYEQYF TGTGCCAGCAGCTTTACCGTCTCCTACGAGCAGTACTTC
. TRBJ1-2 . TRBV5-1 CASSERDGPYGYTF TGCGCCAGCAGCGAAAGGGACGGACCCTATGGCTACACCTTC
. TRBJ1-2 TRBD1 TRBV28 CASSFQGTGNGYTF TGTGCCAGCAGTTTCCAAGGGACAGGGAATGGCTACACCTTC
. TRBJ1-4 . TRBV6-1 CASSEWGAGVNEKLFF TGTGCCAGCAGTGAATGGGGGGCGGGAGTAAATGAAAAACTGTTTTTT